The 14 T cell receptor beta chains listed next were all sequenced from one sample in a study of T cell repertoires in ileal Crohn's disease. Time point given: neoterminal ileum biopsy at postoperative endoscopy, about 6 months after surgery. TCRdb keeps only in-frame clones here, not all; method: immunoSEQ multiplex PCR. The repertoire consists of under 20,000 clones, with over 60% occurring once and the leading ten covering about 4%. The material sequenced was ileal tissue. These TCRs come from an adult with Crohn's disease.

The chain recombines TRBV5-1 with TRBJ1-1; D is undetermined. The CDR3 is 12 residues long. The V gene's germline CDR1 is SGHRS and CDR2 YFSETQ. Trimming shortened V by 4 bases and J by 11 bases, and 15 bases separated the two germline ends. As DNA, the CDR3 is TGCGCCAGCAGCCCTGGCGGGGAGTTCGCTTTCTTT. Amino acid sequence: CASSPGGEFAFF. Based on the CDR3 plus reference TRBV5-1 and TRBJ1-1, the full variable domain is KAGVTQTPRYLIKTRGQQVTLSCSPISGHRSVSWYQQTPGQGLQFLFEYFSETQRNKGNFPGRFSGRQFSNSRSEMNVSTLELGDSALYLCASSPGGEFAFFGQGTRLTVV.

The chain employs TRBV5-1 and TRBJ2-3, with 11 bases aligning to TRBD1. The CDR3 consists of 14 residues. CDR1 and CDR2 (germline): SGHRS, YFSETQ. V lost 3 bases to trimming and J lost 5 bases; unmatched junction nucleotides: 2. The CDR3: CASSSGTGGDTQYF. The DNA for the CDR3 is TGCGCCAGCAGCTCCGGGACAGGGGGAGATACGCAGTATTTT.

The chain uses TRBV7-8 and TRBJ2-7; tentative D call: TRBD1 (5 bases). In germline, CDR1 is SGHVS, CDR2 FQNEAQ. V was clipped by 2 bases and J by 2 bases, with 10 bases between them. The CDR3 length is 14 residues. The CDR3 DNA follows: TGTGCCAGCAGCTTAACAAGGGGTACCTACGAGCAGTACTTC. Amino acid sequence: CASSLTRGTYEQYF.

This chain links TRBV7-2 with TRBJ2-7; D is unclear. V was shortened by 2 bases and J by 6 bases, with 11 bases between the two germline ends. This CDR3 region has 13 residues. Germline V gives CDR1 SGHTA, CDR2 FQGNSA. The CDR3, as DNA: TGTGCCAGCAGCTTATCTCTGTCGGTCGAGCAGTACTTC. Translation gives CASSLSLSVEQYF.

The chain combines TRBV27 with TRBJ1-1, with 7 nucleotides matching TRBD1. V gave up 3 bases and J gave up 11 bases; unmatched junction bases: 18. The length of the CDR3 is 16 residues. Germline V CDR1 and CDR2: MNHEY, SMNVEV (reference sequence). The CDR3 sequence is CASSFIGGFGLGYAFF. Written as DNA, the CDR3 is TGTGCCAGCAGTTTTATAGGGGGCTTTGGTCTGGGGTATGCTTTCTTT.

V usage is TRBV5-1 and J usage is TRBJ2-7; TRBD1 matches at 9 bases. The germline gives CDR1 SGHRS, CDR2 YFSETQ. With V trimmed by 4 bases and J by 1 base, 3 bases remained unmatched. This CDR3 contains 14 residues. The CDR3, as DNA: TGCGCCAGCAGCCGCGGGACAGGGTCCTACGAGCAGTACTTC. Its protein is CASSRGTGSYEQYF.

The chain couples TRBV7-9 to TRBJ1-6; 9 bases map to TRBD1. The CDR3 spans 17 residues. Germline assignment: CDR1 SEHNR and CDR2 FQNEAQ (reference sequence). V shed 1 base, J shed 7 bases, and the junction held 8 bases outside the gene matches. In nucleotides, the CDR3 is TGTGCCAGCAGCTTAGACCGGGAACAGGGGGCCAATTCACCCCTCCACTTT. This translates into CASSLDREQGANSPLHF.

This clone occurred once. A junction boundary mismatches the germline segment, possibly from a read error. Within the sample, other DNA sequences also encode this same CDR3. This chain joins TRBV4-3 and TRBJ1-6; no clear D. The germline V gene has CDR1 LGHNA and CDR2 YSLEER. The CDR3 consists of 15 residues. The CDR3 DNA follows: TGCGCCAGCAGCCAAGGGGCAGGAGGGAATTCCCCCCTCCACTTT. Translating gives CASSQGAGGNSPLHF.

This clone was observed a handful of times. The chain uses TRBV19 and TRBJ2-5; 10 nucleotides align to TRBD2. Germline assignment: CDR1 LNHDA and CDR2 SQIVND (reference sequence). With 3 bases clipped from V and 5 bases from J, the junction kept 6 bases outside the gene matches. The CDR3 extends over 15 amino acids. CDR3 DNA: TGTGCCAGTAGTATGGGACTAGCGTCGAAGGAGACCCAGTACTTC. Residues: CASSMGLASKETQYF.

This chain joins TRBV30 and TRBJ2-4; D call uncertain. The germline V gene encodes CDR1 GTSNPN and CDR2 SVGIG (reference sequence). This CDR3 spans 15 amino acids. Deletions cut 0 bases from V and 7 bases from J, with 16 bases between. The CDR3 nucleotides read TGTGCCTGGAGTGTACCGGTGGGCCAACTGAACATTCAGTACTTC. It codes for CAWSVPVGQLNIQYF.

CDR3 coding DNA: TGTGCCAGCTCACCACCGAACAGGGAGGGAAACACCATATATTTT. Translating gives CASSPPNREGNTIYF. The chain has TRBV18 and TRBJ1-3; maybe TRBD1 (6 bases). Germline CDR1 and CDR2: KGHSH and LQKENI. The length of the CDR3 is 15 residues. Trimming pared 0 bases from V and 4 bases from J, leaving 10 bases between.

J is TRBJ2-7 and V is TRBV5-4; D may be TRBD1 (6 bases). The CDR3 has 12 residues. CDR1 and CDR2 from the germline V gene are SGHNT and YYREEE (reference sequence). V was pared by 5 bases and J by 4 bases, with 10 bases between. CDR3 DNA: TGTGCCAGCAGTTACGACAGGTACGAGCAGTACTTC. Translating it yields CASSYDRYEQYF.

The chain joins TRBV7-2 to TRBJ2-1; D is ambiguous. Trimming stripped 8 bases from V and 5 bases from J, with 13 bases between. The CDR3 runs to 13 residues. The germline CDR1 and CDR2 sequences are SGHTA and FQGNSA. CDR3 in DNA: TGTGCCAGCCATATGAGGAGCGACAATGAGCAGTTCTTC. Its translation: CASHMRSDNEQFF. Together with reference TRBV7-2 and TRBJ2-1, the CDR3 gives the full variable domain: GAGVSQSPSNKVTEKGKDVELRCDPISGHTALYWYRQSLGQGLEFLIYFQGNSAPDKSGLPSDRFSAERTGGSVSTLTIQRTQQEDSAVYLCASHMRSDNEQFFGPGTRLTVL.

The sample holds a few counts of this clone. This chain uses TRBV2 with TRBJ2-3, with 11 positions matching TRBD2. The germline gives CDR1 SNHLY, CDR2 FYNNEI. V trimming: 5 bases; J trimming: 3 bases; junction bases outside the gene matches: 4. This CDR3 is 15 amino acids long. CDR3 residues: CASSKGLAATDTQYF. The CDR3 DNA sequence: TGTGCCAGCAGTAAGGGACTAGCGGCGACAGATACGCAGTATTTT.